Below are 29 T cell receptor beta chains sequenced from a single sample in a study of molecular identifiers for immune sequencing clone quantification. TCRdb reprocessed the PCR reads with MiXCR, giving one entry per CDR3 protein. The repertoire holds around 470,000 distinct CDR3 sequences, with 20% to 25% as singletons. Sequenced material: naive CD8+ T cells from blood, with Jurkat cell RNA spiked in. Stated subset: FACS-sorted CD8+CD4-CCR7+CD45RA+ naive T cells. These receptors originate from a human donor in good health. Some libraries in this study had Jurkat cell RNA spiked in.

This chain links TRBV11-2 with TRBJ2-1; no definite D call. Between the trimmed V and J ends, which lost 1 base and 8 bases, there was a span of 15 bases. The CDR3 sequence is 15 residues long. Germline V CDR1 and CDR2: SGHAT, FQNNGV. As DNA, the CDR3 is TGTGCCAGCAGCTTAGCGGAGACGATTTATCATGAGCAGTTCTTC. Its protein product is CASSLAETIYHEQFF.

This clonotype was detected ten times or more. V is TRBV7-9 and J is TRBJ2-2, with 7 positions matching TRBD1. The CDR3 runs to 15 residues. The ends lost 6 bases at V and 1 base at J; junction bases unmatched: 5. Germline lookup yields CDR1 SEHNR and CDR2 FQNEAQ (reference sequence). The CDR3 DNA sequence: TGTGCCAGCAGATCAGGGGGTTTGAACACCGGGGAGCTGTTTTTT. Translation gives CASRSGGLNTGELFF. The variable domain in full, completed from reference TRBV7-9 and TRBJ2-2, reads DTGVSQNPRHKITKRGQNVTFRCDPISEHNRLYWYRQTLGQGPEFLTYFQNEAQLEKSRLLSDRFSAERPKGSFSTLEIQRTEQGDSAMYLCASRSGGLNTGELFFGEGSRLTVL.

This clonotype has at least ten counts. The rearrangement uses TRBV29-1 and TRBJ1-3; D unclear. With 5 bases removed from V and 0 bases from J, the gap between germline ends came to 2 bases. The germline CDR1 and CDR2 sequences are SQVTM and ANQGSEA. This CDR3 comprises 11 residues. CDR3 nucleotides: TGCAGCGTTATCTCTGGAAACACCATATATTTT. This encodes CSVISGNTIYF. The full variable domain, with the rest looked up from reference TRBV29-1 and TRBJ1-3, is SAVISQKPSRDICQRGTSLTIQCQVDSQVTMMFWYRQQPGQSLTLIATANQGSEATYESGFVIDKFPISRPNLTFSTLTVSNMSPEDSSIYLCSVISGNTIYFGEGSWLTVV.

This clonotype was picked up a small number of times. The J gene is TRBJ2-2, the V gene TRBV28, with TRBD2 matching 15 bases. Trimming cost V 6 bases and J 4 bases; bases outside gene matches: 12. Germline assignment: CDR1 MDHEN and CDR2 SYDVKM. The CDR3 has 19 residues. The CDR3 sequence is CASSTDPGLAGGSTGELFF. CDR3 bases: TGTGCCAGCAGCACAGACCCGGGACTAGCGGGAGGTAGCACCGGGGAGCTGTTTTTT.

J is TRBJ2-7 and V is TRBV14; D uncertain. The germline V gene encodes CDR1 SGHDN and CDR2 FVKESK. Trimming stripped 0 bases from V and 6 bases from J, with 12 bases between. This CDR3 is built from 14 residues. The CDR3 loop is CASSQDRVTLEQYF. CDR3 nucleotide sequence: TGTGCCAGCAGCCAAGACCGGGTTACACTCGAGCAGTACTTC. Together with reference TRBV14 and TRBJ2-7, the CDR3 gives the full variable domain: EAGVTQFPSHSVIEKGQTVTLRCDPISGHDNLYWYRRVMGKEIKFLLHFVKESKQDESGMPNNRFLAERTGGTYSTLKVQPAELEDSGVYFCASSQDRVTLEQYFGPGTRLTVT.

CDR3 coding DNA: TGCGCCAGCAGCCCGGGACTACAAATCACAGATACGCAGTATTTT. Translated, it gives CASSPGLQITDTQYF. The rearrangement links TRBV4-3 to TRBJ2-3, with 7 positions matching TRBD2. V dropped 4 bases and J dropped 2; count of bases not matched to a gene: 6. The CDR3 runs 15 residues. The germline V gene encodes CDR1 LGHNA and CDR2 YSLEER.

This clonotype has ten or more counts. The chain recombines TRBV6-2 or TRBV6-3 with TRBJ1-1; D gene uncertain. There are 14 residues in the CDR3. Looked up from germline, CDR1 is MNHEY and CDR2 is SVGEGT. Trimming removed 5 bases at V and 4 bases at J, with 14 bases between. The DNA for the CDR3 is TGTGCCAGCAGTAAGGGATCCCTGGGCACTGAAGCTTTCTTT. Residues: CASSKGSLGTEAFF.

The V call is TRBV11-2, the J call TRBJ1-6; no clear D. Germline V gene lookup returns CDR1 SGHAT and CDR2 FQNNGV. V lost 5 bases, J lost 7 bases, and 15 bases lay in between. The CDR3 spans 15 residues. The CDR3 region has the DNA TGTGCCAGCAGCCTCAGCCATCCGGGAAATTCACCCCTCCACTTT. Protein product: CASSLSHPGNSPLHF.

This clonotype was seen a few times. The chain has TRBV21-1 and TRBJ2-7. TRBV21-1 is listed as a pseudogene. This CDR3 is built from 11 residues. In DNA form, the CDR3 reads TGTGCCAGCAGCGAGTCAAACTACTACTACTTC. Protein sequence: CASSESNYYYF.

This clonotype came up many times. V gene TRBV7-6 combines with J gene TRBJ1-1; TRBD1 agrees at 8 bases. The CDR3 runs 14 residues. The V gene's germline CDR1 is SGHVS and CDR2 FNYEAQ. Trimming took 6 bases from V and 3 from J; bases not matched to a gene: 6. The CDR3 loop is CASSQGQGYTEAFF. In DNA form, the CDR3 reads TGTGCCAGCAGTCAAGGACAGGGATACACTGAAGCTTTCTTT.

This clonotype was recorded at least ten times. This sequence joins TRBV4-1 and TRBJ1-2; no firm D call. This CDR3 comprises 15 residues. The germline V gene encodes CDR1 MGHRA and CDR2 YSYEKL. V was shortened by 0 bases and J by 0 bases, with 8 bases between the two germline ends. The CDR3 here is CASSQEAVSNYGYTF. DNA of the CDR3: TGCGCCAGCAGCCAAGAAGCCGTTTCTAACTATGGCTACACCTTC.

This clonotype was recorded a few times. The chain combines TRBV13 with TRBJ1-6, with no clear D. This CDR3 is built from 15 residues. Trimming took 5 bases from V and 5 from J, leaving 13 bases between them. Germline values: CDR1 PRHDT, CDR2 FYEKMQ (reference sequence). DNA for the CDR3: TGTGCCAGCAGCGTAATAGACGGGAATAATTCACCCCTCCACTTT. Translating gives CASSVIDGNNSPLHF.

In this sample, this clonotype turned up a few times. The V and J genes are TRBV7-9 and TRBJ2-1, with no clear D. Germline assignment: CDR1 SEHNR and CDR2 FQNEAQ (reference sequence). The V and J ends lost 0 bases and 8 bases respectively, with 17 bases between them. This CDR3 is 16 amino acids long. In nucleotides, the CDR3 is TGTGCCAGCAGCTTAGCTAGGTCCAGGCGACCCGATGAGCAGTTCTTC. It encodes CASSLARSRRPDEQFF.

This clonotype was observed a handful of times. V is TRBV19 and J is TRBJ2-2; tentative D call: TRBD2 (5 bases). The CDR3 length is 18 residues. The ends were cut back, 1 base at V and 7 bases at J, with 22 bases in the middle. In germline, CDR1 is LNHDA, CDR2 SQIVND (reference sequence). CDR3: CASSIVYRATRNGGELFF. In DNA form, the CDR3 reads TGTGCCAGTAGTATAGTGTACAGAGCCACTAGGAACGGCGGGGAGCTGTTTTTT.

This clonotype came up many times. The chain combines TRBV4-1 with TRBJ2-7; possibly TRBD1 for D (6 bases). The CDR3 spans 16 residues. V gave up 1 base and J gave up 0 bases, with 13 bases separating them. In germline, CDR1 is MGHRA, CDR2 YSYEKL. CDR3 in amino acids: CASSQAGQPSSYEQYF. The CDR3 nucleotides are TGCGCCAGCAGCCAAGCCGGACAGCCGAGCTCCTACGAGCAGTACTTC.

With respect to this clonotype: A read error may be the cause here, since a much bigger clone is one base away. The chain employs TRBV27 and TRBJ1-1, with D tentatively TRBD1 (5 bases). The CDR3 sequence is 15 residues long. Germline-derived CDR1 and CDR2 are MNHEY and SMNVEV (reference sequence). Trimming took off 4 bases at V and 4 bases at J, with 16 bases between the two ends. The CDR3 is CASSWSMIGATEAFF. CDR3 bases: TGTGCCAGCAGTTGGTCCATGATAGGGGCCACTGAAGCTTTCTTT.

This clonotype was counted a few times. The CDR3 DNA follows: TGCGCCAGCAGCCAAGACGACCTGGCTCTCTCCTACGAGCAGTACTTC. This encodes CASSQDDLALSYEQYF. The V gene is TRBV4-3, the J gene TRBJ2-7, with no clear D. V was shortened by 0 bases and J by 0 bases, with 12 bases between the two germline ends. Germline V gene data show CDR1 as LGHNA and CDR2 as YSLEER. This CDR3 region has 16 residues.

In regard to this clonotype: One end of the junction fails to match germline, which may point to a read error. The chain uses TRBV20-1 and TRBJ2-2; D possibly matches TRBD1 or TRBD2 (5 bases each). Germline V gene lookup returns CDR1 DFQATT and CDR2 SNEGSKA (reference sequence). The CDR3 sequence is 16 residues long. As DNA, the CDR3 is TGCAGTGCTAGAGGGAAGGGACGGGGAAACACCGGGGAGCTGTTTTTC. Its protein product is CSARGKGRGNTGELFF.

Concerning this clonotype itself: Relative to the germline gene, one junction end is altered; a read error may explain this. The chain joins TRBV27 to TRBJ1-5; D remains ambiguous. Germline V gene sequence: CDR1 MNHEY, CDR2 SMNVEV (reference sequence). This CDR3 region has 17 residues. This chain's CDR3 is CAGSLEVPSLGNQPQHF. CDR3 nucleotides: TGTGCCGGCAGTTTAGAAGTCCCCTCCCTTGGAAATCAGCCCCAGCATTTT.

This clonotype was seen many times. CDR3 DNA sequence: TGCAGTGCTAGACAGGGATCTTACGAGCAGTACTTC. Translated: CSARQGSYEQYF. V is TRBV20-1 and J is TRBJ2-7; maybe TRBD1 (5 bases). This CDR3 comprises 12 residues. Germline CDR1 reads DFQATT; CDR2 reads SNEGSKA (reference sequence). V dropped 2 bases and J dropped 4 bases, with 9 bases sitting between them.

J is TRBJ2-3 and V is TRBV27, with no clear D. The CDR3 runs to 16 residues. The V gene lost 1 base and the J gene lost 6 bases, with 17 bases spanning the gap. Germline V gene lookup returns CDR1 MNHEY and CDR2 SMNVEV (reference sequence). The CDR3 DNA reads TGTGCCAGCAGTTTATTAGGAGTCAGGCGCGCGGATACGCAGTATTTT. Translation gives CASSLLGVRRADTQYF.

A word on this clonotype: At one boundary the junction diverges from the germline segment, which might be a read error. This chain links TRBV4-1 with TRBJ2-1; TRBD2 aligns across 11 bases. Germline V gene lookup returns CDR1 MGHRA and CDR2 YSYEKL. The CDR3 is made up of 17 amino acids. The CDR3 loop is CASSQDSSGRSYDEQFF. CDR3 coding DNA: TGCGCCAGCAGCCAAGACTCTAGCGGGAGGTCCTACGATGAGCAGTTCTTC.

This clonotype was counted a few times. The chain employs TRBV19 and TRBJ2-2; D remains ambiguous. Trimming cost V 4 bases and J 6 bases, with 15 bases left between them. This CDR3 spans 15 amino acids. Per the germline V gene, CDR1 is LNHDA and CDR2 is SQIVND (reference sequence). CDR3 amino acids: CASSTRRVGSGELFF. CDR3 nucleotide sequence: TGTGCCAGTAGTACCCGACGGGTTGGATCCGGGGAGCTGTTTTTT.

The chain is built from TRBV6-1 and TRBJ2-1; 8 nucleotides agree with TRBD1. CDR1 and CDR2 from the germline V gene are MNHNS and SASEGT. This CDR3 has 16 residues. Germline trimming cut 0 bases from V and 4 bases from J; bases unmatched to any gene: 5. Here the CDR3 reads CASSEAVQGVYNEQFF. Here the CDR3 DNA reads TGTGCCAGCAGTGAAGCGGTACAGGGGGTTTACAATGAGCAGTTCTTC.

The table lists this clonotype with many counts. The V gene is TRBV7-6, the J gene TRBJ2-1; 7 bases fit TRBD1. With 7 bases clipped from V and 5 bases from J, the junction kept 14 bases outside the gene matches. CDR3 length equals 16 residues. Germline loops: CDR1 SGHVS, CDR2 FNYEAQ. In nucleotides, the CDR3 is TGTGCCAGCACCCGTGAGGCGCAGGGGGTGAACAATGAGCAGTTCTTC. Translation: CASTREAQGVNNEQFF.

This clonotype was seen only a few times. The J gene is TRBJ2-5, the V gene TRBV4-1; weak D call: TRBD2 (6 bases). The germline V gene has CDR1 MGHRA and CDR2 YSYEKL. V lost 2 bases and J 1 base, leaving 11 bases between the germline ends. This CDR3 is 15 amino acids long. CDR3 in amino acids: CASSQIREFQETQYF. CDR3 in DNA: TGCGCCAGCAGCCAAATCCGGGAGTTCCAAGAGACCCAGTACTTC.

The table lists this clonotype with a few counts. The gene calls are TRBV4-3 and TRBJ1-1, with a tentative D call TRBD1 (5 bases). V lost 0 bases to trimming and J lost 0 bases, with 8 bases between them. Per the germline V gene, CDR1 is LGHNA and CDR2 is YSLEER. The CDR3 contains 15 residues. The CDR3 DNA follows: TGCGCCAGCAGCCAAGACAAGGGGATGAACACTGAAGCTTTCTTT. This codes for CASSQDKGMNTEAFF.

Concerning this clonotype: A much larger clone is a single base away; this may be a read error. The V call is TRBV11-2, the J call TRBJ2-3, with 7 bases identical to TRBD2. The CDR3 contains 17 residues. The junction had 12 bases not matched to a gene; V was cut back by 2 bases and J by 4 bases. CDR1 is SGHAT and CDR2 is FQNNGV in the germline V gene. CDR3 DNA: TGTGCCAGCAGCTTATTGGGCGGGGGAGGTGAGGCAGATACGCAGTATTTT. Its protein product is CASSLLGGGGEADTQYF.

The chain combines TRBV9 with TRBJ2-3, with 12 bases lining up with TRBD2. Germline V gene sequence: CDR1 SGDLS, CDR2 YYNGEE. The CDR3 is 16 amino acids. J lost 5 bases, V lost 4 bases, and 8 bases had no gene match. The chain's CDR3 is CASSPASGGAGDTQYF. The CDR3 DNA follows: TGTGCCAGCAGCCCAGCTAGCGGGGGGGCTGGAGATACGCAGTATTTT.